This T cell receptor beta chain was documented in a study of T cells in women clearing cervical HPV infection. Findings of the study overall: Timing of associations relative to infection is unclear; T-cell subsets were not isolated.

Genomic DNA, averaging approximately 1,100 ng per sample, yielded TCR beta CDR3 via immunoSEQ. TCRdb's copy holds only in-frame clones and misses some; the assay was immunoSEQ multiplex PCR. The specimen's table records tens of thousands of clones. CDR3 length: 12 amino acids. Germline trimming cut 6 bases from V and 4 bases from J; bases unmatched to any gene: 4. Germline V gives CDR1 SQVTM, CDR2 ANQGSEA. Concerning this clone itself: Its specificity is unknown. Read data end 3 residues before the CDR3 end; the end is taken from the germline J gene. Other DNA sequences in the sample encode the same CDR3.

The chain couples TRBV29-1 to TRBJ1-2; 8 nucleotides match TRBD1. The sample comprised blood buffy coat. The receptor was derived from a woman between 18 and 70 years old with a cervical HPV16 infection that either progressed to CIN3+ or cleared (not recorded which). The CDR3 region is CSVVGQGYGYTF. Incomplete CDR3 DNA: TGCAGCGTGGTCGGACAGGGCTATGGC. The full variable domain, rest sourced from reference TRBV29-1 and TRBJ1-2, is SAVISQKPSRDICQRGTSLTIQCQVDSQVTMMFWYRQQPGQSLTLIATANQGSEATYESGFVIDKFPISRPNLTFSTLTVSNMSPEDSSIYLCSVVGQGYGYTFGSGTRLTVV.